This T cell receptor (beta chain) was identified during a study of CD8 T cells in Susac syndrome. Sequencing of TCR beta was undertaken in CD8+ and CD4+ T cells derived from blood. TEMRA cells were FACS-enriched, while CD8+ and CD4+ T cells were negatively isolated. An input of 0.5 to 1 ug of RNA was subjected to reverse transcription using random hexamers. The authors amplified TCR beta CDR3 across 54 Vbeta and 13 Jbeta using immunoSEQ multiplex PCR. Each CDR3 protein is one row after TCRdb ran MiXCR on the immunoSEQ multiplex PCR reads. The sample lists 130,000 to 150,000 distinct CDR3 sequences; nearly 95% were seen once. The CDR3 contains 13 residues. Looked up from germline, CDR1 is DFQATT and CDR2 is SNEGSKA (reference sequence). Trimming took off 3 bases at V and 3 bases at J, with 12 bases between the two ends.

The chain is built from TRBV20-1 and TRBJ2-7; D not resolved. Sequenced material: CD8+ T cells from PBMCs. The sequence was collected from a human donor in good health. The CDR3 loop is CSASGTLDYEQYF. The CDR3 region has the DNA TGCAGTGCTAGCGGCACATTAGACTACGAGCAGTACTTC.